This is a list of T cell receptor beta chains from one sample in a study of molecular identifiers for immune sequencing clone quantification. One entry per CDR3 protein results from TCRdb running MiXCR on the PCR reads. The sample lists some 590,000 distinct CDR3 sequences, 25% occurring once. The sample was naive CD8+ T cells from blood, with Jurkat cell RNA spiked in. The source is a human donor in good health. Some libraries in this study had Jurkat cell RNA spiked in. Each CDR3 is given with its conserved first and last residue. A D gene is named only where the DNA matches it firmly. The listing skips clone size in some rows; elsewhere it reads once, few, many or a size class.

v_call	cdr3_length	clone_size	d_call	j_call	cdr3_nt	cdr3_aa
TRBV6-2/TRBV6-3	14	many	TRBD2	TRBJ2-7	TGTGCCAGCACCCCCGGGACTAGCGGGAGCAGGAAGTACTTC	CASTPGTSGSRKYF
TRBV30	16	NA	TRBD2	TRBJ2-3	TGTGCCTGGAGTGCACTAGCGGGGCCCCCCCCCGATACGCAGTATTTT	CAWSALAGPPPDTQYF
TRBV6-6	16	NA	NA	TRBJ2-3	TGTGCCAGCAGTTACTCGGAGTCCATAAGCACAGGTACGCAGTATTTT	CASSYSESISTGTQYF
TRBV9	15	many	NA	TRBJ1-4	TGTGCCAGCAGCGTAGGCGGAGCAACTAATGAAAAACTGTTTTTT	CASSVGGATNEKLFF
TRBV28	14	few	NA	TRBJ2-7	TGTGCCAGCACCCGTCACCCCCCCTCCTACGAGCAGTACTTC	CASTRHPPSYEQYF
TRBV5-4	12	many	NA	TRBJ2-7	TGTGCCAGCAGCTTCATGCAGATTGAGCAGTACTTC	CASSFMQIEQYF
TRBV19	13	few	TRBD2	TRBJ2-1	TGTGCCAGTAGTCTGAGCGGGAAAAATGAGCAGTTCTTC	CASSLSGKNEQFF
TRBV4-1	15	few	NA	TRBJ2-1	TGCGCCAGCAGCCAAGCGGGTAGCTCCTACAATGAGCAGTTCTTC	CASSQAGSSYNEQFF
TRBV29-1	12	NA	NA	TRBJ2-7	TGCAGCACAAGAGGACAGTCCTACGCGCCGTCCTTC	CSTRGQSYAPSF
TRBV15	16	few	TRBD1	TRBJ2-2	TGTGCCACCAGCAGAGTTCCAGGGGGAAACACCGGGGAGCTGTTTTTT	CATSRVPGGNTGELFF
TRBV9	16	many	NA	TRBJ2-3	TGTGCCAGCAGCGTATGGGGAGAGGCGAGCACAGATACGCAGTATTTT	CASSVWGEASTDTQYF
TRBV20-1	14	NA	TRBD1	TRBJ2-7	TGCGGTGCACCCGACAGGGGAGCTTTCTACGAGCAGTACTTC	CGAPDRGAFYEQYF
TRBV19	14	few	NA	TRBJ1-5	TGTGCCAGTAGTATTACAGGGAGCAATCAGCCCCAGCATTTT	CASSITGSNQPQHF
TRBV2	12	NA	NA	TRBJ2-5	TGTGCCAGCATATGGGAGGGACAGAAACGGTACTTC	CASIWEGQKRYF
TRBV11-2	13	few	TRBD1	TRBJ1-1	TGTGCCAGCAGCTACGGGACAGGGGGAGAGGCTTTCTTT	CASSYGTGGEAFF
TRBV7-9	15	NA	NA	TRBJ1-1	TGTGCCAGCAGCTCACCTAGAGGGGTCCCCACTGAAGCTTTCTTT	CASSSPRGVPTEAFF
TRBV4-1	15	many	TRBD1	TRBJ2-7	TGCGCCAGCAGCCCCTTTGGGACAGAATATTACGAGCAGTACTTC	CASSPFGTEYYEQYF
TRBV13	18	few	NA	TRBJ2-3	TGTGCCAGCAGCCTCCCCTTGGGGGGTCTAGCGAGCACAGATACGCAGTATTTT	CASSLPLGGLASTDTQYF
TRBV19	17	NA	TRBD1	TRBJ1-4	TGTGCCAGTAGCTGGGACAGGGCGACGGGGGCTAGTGAAAAACTGTTTTTT	CASSWDRATGASEKLFF
TRBV20-1	17	NA	TRBD2	TRBJ2-3	TGCAGTGCTAGAGACCCGGGACTAGCGGGGGGCACAGATACGCAGTATTTT	CSARDPGLAGGTDTQYF
TRBV14	13	many	NA	TRBJ2-7	TGTGCCAGCAGCCAAACGCTACTTTACGAGCAGTACTTC	CASSQTLLYEQYF
TRBV20-1	18	NA	TRBD1	TRBJ2-1	TGCAGTGCTAGAGACGTTCACCCGACAGGGGGAGACTACAATGAGCAGTTCTTC	CSARDVHPTGGDYNEQFF
TRBV9	15	few	TRBD2	TRBJ2-3	TGTGCCAGCAATCTAGCGGGGGGGCCCACAGATACGCAGTATTTT	CASNLAGGPTDTQYF
TRBV5-1	13	many	NA	TRBJ2-7	TGCGCCAGCAGCTTGGGAGGGTACAACGAGCAGTACTTC	CASSLGGYNEQYF
TRBV21-1	20	NA	NA	TRBJ2-7	TGTGCCAGCAGCCGTGGACTTGGGACAGGGAATGCGCGGAACAATTACGAGCAGTACTTC	CASSRGLGTGNARNNYEQYF
TRBV5-1	13	many	NA	TRBJ1-1	TGCGCCAGCAGGTGGACCGTGAACACTGAAGCTTTCTTT	CASRWTVNTEAFF
TRBV7-9	16	many	NA	TRBJ1-4	TGTGCCAGCAGCTTATCGTCAGACCCCGAGGGTGAAAAACTGTTTTTT	CASSLSSDPEGEKLFF
TRBV6-2/TRBV6-3	15	many	NA	TRBJ1-1	TGTGCCAGCAGTCCCTCCCAGCAAGGGAACACTGAAGCTTTCTTT	CASSPSQQGNTEAFF
TRBV28	15	few	NA	TRBJ2-5	TGTGCCAGCAGTTTACCGGGGGCGCAACAAGAGACCCAGTACTTC	CASSLPGAQQETQYF
TRBV28	14	many	NA	TRBJ2-3	TGTGCCAGCAGTTTGGCGGCGGGACCCCCCACGCAGTATTTT	CASSLAAGPPTQYF
TRBV18	19	NA	NA	TRBJ2-2	TGTGCCAGCTCACCTCTCGCCGGGGGGCGTACTGCGAACACCGGGGAGCGGTTTTTT	CASSPLAGGRTANTGERFF
TRBV5-1	16	many	TRBD1	TRBJ2-3	TGCGCCAGCAGCTCTTTTGGGACAGGACGCACAGATACGCAGTATTTT	CASSSFGTGRTDTQYF
TRBV6-5	15	NA	NA	TRBJ2-1	TGTGCCAGCAGCCTCGGGACGGACTCCTACAATGAGCAGTTCTTC	CASSLGTDSYNEQFF
TRBV7-9	15	NA	NA	TRBJ1-2	TGTGCCAGCACCCATCCTTGGGGGATTGACTATGGCTACACCTTC	CASTHPWGIDYGYTF
TRBV21-1	15	NA	NA	TRBJ1-1	TGTGCCAGCAGCAAAGTGAAGGGGGCGGAGACTGAAGCTTTCTTT	CASSKVKGAETEAFF
TRBV5-1	15	many	NA	TRBJ1-1	TGCGCCAGCACCTCATACGGGGCCACGAACACTGAAGCTTTCTTT	CASTSYGATNTEAFF
TRBV7-2	11	many	NA	TRBJ2-7	TGTGCCAGCAGCTTTGGCAACGAGCAGTACTTC	CASSFGNEQYF
TRBV29-1	16	many	TRBD1	TRBJ2-3	TGCAGCGGTGCGGGACAGGGAAGGTTTCCCACAGATACGCAGTATTTT	CSGAGQGRFPTDTQYF
TRBV6-6	17	many	NA	TRBJ2-5	TGTGCCAGCAGTTACTCGAGGGTCGGGCGGACTGAAGAGACCCAGTACTTC	CASSYSRVGRTEETQYF
TRBV7-2	15	few	TRBD1	TRBJ2-1	TGTGCCAGCAGCGCGGGACAGGGCTCCTACAATGAGCAGTTCTTC	CASSAGQGSYNEQFF
TRBV7-9	16	many	NA	TRBJ1-1	TGTGCCAGCAGCTTATTTGAGACAGGAAAGAACACTGAAGCTTTCTTT	CASSLFETGKNTEAFF
TRBV4-1	14	NA	TRBD1	TRBJ2-1	TGCGCCAGCAGCCAAACTCCAGGGGGAAATGAGCAGTTCTTC	CASSQTPGGNEQFF
TRBV5-1	14	many	TRBD1	TRBJ1-1	TGCGCCAGCAGCTTGGGACAGGGGTTGTCTGAAGCTTTCTTT	CASSLGQGLSEAFF
TRBV5-1	16	NA	TRBD2	TRBJ2-7	TGCGCCAGCAGCTTGGACCGGGGGGTCTACTCCTACGAGCAGTACTTC	CASSLDRGVYSYEQYF
TRBV20-1	15	NA	NA	TRBJ1-3	TGCAGTGCTAGATGTCCGGGGATCTCTGGAAACACCATATATTTT	CSARCPGISGNTIYF
TRBV20-1	14	few	NA	TRBJ1-6	TGCAGTGCTAGTCCGGCTATCTATAATTCACCCCTCCACTTT	CSASPAIYNSPLHF
TRBV5-1	16	few	TRBD1	TRBJ1-1	TGCGCCAGCAGCCCCTGGACAGGGACTAGTGACACTGAAGCTTTCTTT	CASSPWTGTSDTEAFF
TRBV5-4	15	few	NA	TRBJ2-5	TGTGCCAGCAGCTTGGAGGAGGGAAGGGGAGAGACCCAGTACTTC	CASSLEEGRGETQYF
TRBV19	11	few	NA	TRBJ1-3	TGTGCCAGTAGTATGACCCGGGTCCTTTCATTT	CASSMTRVLSF
TRBV7-9	18	many	TRBD2	TRBJ2-2	TGTGCCAGCAGTTACCCCGGACTAGCGGGAGTCGGCACCGGGGAGCTGTTTTTT	CASSYPGLAGVGTGELFF
TRBV7-9	15	many	NA	TRBJ1-4	TGTGCCAGCAGCTTAGGAACGACGGGTAATGAAAAACTGTTTTTT	CASSLGTTGNEKLFF
TRBV5-4	15	NA	NA	TRBJ2-6	TGTGCCAGCAGCTTGGCCCTCTCTGGGGCCAACGTCCTGACTTTC	CASSLALSGANVLTF
TRBV10-3	13	many	NA	TRBJ2-7	TGTGCCATCAGTGAGTCGGGGTCCTACGAGCAGTACTTC	CAISESGSYEQYF
TRBV29-1	12	many	NA	TRBJ2-7	TGCAGCGTCGTCCCTGTGGGGAACGAGCAGTACTTC	CSVVPVGNEQYF
TRBV4-1	16	few	TRBD2	TRBJ2-5	TGCGCCAGCAGCCAAGAGTGGACTAGCCTCCAAGAGACCCAGTACTTC	CASSQEWTSLQETQYF
TRBV29-1	13	many	TRBD1	TRBJ2-1	TGCAGCATTCGGACAGGGAGTTCGAATGAGCAGTTCTTC	CSIRTGSSNEQFF
TRBV10-3	16	few	NA	TRBJ1-4	TGTGCCATCAGTGACTCGATAAAGGACGGTTTCGAAAAACTGTTTTTT	CAISDSIKDGFEKLFF
TRBV5-3	13	NA	NA	TRBJ2-7	TGTACCAGCGCAGTGTACGGACGGGACGAGCAGTACTTC	CTSAVYGRDEQYF
TRBV14	13	few	NA	TRBJ2-1	TGTGCCAGCAGCCAAGGGGTTTTAAATGAGCAGTTCTTC	CASSQGVLNEQFF
TRBV30	12	many	NA	TRBJ2-3	TGTGCCTGGAGTGCCATCACAGATACGCAGTATTTT	CAWSAITDTQYF